The next 22 T cell receptor beta chains were all read from a single sample in a study of cytomegalovirus exposure and HLA in healthy donors. The assay was immunoSEQ multiplex PCR, and TCRdb's table has in-frame clones only and misses some. The sample contains 180,000 or so clones, around 86% of which appear only once. Specimen: PBMCs. Every receptor here comes from a man younger than 45 in good health and CMV-seropositive.

In this sample, this clone turned up many times. The J gene is TRBJ1-2, the V gene TRBV20-1, with D unresolved. The CDR3 covers 11 residues. V lost 2 bases and J 8 bases, leaving 9 bases between the germline ends. CDR1 is DFQATT, CDR2 SNEGSKA, per germline (reference sequence). CDR3 residues: CSARSGNGYTF. The CDR3 nucleotides read TGCAGTGCTAGATCCGGGAACGGCTACACCTTC.

CDR3 coding DNA: TGTGCCAGCAGTCCGACAGGGGCTGGGGCCAACGTCCTGACTTTC. Encoded protein: CASSPTGAGANVLTF. This chain connects TRBV2 to TRBJ2-6, with TRBD1 matching over 8 bases. The CDR3 has 15 residues. J was trimmed by 2 bases and V by 5 bases; bases with no gene match: 2. Germline V gene sequence: CDR1 SNHLY, CDR2 FYNNEI. The full variable domain, in which reference TRBV2 and TRBJ2-6 provide the parts outside the CDR3, is EPEVTQTPSHQVTQMGQEVILRCVPISNHLYFYWYRQILGQKVEFLVSFYNNEISEKSEIFDDQFSVERPDGSNFTLKIRSTKLEDSAMYFCASSPTGAGANVLTFGAGSRLTVL.

The chain couples TRBV11-1 to TRBJ2-5, with D perhaps TRBD2 (6 bases). The CDR3 loop spans 16 amino acids. Germline assignment: CDR1 SGHAT and CDR2 FQDESV (reference sequence). V was cut by 4 bases and J by 2 bases, with 17 bases left in between. This CDR3 reads CASSSALTGVQETQYF. The CDR3 nucleotides read TGTGCCAGCAGCTCTGCCCTCACGGGGGTGCAAGAGACCCAGTACTTC.

The chain couples TRBV11-2 to TRBJ2-2, with D uncertain. Germline loops: CDR1 SGHAT, CDR2 FQNNGV. Trimming shortened V by 0 bases and J by 0 bases, and 8 bases separated the two germline ends. CDR3 length: 16 residues. The CDR3 DNA reads as TGTGCCAGCAGCTTAGACCCCGGGTCGAACACCGGGGAGCTGTTTTTT. As protein: CASSLDPGSNTGELFF.

The V call is TRBV4-3, the J call TRBJ1-2; perhaps TRBD1 as D (5 bases). The CDR3 is made up of 16 amino acids. V was cut by 1 base and J by 7 bases, with 19 bases left in between. Germline-derived CDR1 and CDR2 are LGHNA and YSLEER. The CDR3 spells CASSQAAPLGVSGYTF. Here the CDR3 DNA reads TGCGCCAGCAGCCAAGCCGCACCGTTGGGGGTTAGTGGCTACACCTTC.

On this clone itself: This CDR3 is also generated by other DNA sequences in the sample. The chain joins TRBV7-2 to TRBJ2-5; no clear D gene. The CDR3 is made up of 13 amino acids. CDR1 and CDR2 from the germline V gene are SGHTA and FQGNSA. V dropped 2 bases and J dropped 2 bases, with 6 bases sitting between them. The CDR3 sequence: CASSLTPQETQYF. In nucleotides, the CDR3 is TGTGCCAGCAGCTTAACTCCGCAAGAGACCCAGTACTTC.

The chain employs TRBV6-5 and TRBJ1-2; 7 bases map to TRBD1. The CDR3 consists of 16 residues. Germline values: CDR1 MNHEY, CDR2 SVGAGI. After removal of 0 bases from V and 7 bases from J, the junction contained 11 bases not matched to a gene. Here the CDR3 DNA reads TGTGCCAGCAGTTACTCATGGTCTGGGCAGGGGGTTGGCTACACCTTC. Translated: CASSYSWSGQGVGYTF.

The chain joins TRBV7-3 to TRBJ2-3; 8 nucleotides match TRBD2. Germline values: CDR1 SGHTA, CDR2 FQGTGA. After removal of 2 bases from V and 6 bases from J, the junction contained 7 bases not matched to a gene. CDR3 length equals 15 residues. CDR3 protein: CASSLGLAGRDTQYF. The CDR3 DNA reads TGTGCCAGCAGCTTAGGGCTAGCGGGTAGGGATACGCAGTATTTT. The whole variable domain, filled in from reference TRBV7-3 and TRBJ2-3, reads GAGVSQTPSNKVTEKGKYVELRCDPISGHTALYWYRQSLGQGPEFLIYFQGTGAADDSGLPNDRFFAVRPEGSVSTLKIQRTERGDSAVYLCASSLGLAGRDTQYFGPGTRLTVL.

The chain couples TRBV7-9 to TRBJ2-3; no clear D gene. The V gene's germline CDR1 is SEHNR and CDR2 FQNEAQ (reference sequence). Trimming removed 5 bases at V and 0 bases at J, with 12 bases between. This CDR3 comprises 15 residues. The CDR3 region is CASSPAARSTDTQYF. The CDR3 DNA sequence: TGTGCCAGCAGCCCCGCAGCCAGAAGCACAGATACGCAGTATTTT.

The genes are TRBV4-2 and TRBJ2-5; either TRBD1 or TRBD2 may supply D (6 bases each). Trimming removed 1 base at V and 5 bases at J, with 14 bases between. The germline CDR1 and CDR2 sequences are LGHNA and YNFKEQ. The CDR3 consists of 15 residues. The CDR3: CASSQGVEGEETQYF. The CDR3 coding sequence is TGTGCCAGCAGCCAAGGAGTGGAGGGGGAGGAGACCCAGTACTTC.

This chain connects TRBV28 to TRBJ2-6; a possible D gene is TRBD2 (7 bases). Germline loops: CDR1 MDHEN, CDR2 SYDVKM. CDR3 length equals 15 residues. Between the trimmed V and J ends, which lost 2 bases and 4 bases, there was a span of 9 bases. DNA of the CDR3: TGTGCCAGCAGTTTAGGGGGGGCCGGGGCCAACGTCCTGACTTTC. Its translation: CASSLGGAGANVLTF.

The chain joins TRBV28 to TRBJ1-1; D is unclear. The V end lost 5 bases, the J end lost 11 bases, and 12 bases lay between the germline ends. The CDR3 runs to 11 residues. Germline V lookup: CDR1 MDHEN, CDR2 SYDVKM. Here the CDR3 reads CASSVVRLAFF. The CDR3 bases are TGTGCCAGCAGTGTGGTCAGGCTGGCTTTCTTT.

This clone is a singleton in its sample. This sequence joins TRBV7-2 and TRBJ1-2, with D hard to call. V was shortened by 2 bases and J by 8 bases, with 15 bases between the two germline ends. Germline lookup yields CDR1 SGHTA and CDR2 FQGNSA. The length of the CDR3 is 14 residues. The CDR3 sequence: CASSLLGSTIGYTF. For the CDR3, the DNA is TGTGCCAGCAGCTTACTAGGCAGCACAATAGGCTACACCTTC.

This chain connects TRBV12-5 to TRBJ2-2; D is undetermined. V was trimmed by 1 base and J by 0 bases, leaving 12 bases between them. CDR1 is LGHNT, CDR2 FRNRAP, per germline. This CDR3 region has 17 residues. In DNA, the CDR3 is TGTGCTAGTGGTTTGGCAAGCGTTGCGGCGAACACCGGGGAGCTGTTTTTT. Encoded protein: CASGLASVAANTGELFF.

The V gene is TRBV11-2, the J gene TRBJ2-1, with D possibly matching TRBD1 (6 bases). CDR1 is SGHAT and CDR2 is FQNNGV in the germline V gene. Trimming stripped 3 bases from V and 2 bases from J, with 8 bases between. The CDR3 consists of 14 residues. CDR3 sequence: CASSFGTTYNEQFF. The CDR3 DNA reads TGTGCCAGCAGCTTCGGGACAACCTACAATGAGCAGTTCTTC.

V gene TRBV7-3 combines with J gene TRBJ1-1; D not resolved. The CDR3 has 13 residues. Germline V gene sequence: CDR1 SGHTA, CDR2 FQGTGA. Trimming removed 3 bases at V and 1 base at J, with 6 bases between. The chain's CDR3 is CASSFYRNTEAFF. In nucleotides, the CDR3 is TGTGCCAGCAGCTTCTACAGGAACACTGAAGCTTTCTTT.

The chain is built from TRBV7-9 and TRBJ2-6; D not resolved. The ends were cut back, 2 bases at V and 2 bases at J, with 4 bases in the middle. The CDR3 contains 14 residues. Germline CDR1 and CDR2: SEHNR and FQNEAQ (reference sequence). The CDR3 sequence is CASSLRAGANVLTF. The CDR3 DNA sequence: TGTGCCAGCAGCTTACGTGCTGGGGCCAACGTCCTGACTTTC.

This clone has just one count. The chain employs TRBV6-1 and TRBJ1-1; D is uncertain. The CDR3 is made up of 15 amino acids. Germline loops: CDR1 MNHNS, CDR2 SASEGT. V shed 3 bases and J shed 2 bases, with 13 bases lying between them. CDR3 sequence: CASSEAPNGNTEAFF. In nucleotides, the CDR3 is TGTGCCAGCAGTGAGGCCCCAAACGGTAACACTGAAGCTTTCTTT.

The rearrangement joins TRBV4-3 to TRBJ1-5; no reliable D call. The germline gives CDR1 LGHNA, CDR2 YSLEER. V was cut by 0 bases and J by 7 bases, with 13 bases left in between. The length of the CDR3 is 15 residues. CDR3: CASSQDHSPGQPQHF. The CDR3 DNA sequence: TGCGCCAGCAGCCAAGATCACAGCCCCGGCCAGCCCCAGCATTTT.

The chain links TRBV9 to TRBJ2-7; D not certain. CDR3 length: 14 residues. V lost 3 bases and J lost 0, with 10 bases in between. Germline CDR1 SGDLS, CDR2 YYNGEE. The DNA of the CDR3 is TGTGCCAGCAGCGAAGCCGGATTCTCCTACGAGCAGTACTTC. This translates into CASSEAGFSYEQYF. The variable domain in full, completed from reference TRBV9 and TRBJ2-7, reads DSGVTQTPKHLITATGQRVTLRCSPRSGDLSVYWYQQSLDQGLQFLIQYYNGEERAKGNILERFSAQQFPDLHSELNLSSLELGDSALYFCASSEAGFSYEQYFGPGTRLTVT.

This clone was recorded many times. The V and J genes are TRBV7-9 and TRBJ2-5; 7 bases agree with TRBD2. V lost 5 bases and J lost 5; bases outside the gene matches: 5. The length of the CDR3 is 13 residues. Germline CDR1 and CDR2: SEHNR and FQNEAQ (reference sequence). The CDR3 region is CASSTGTNETQYF. CDR3 coding DNA: TGTGCCAGCAGCACCGGGACTAATGAGACCCAGTACTTC.

This clone was counted a few times. The J gene is TRBJ2-1, the V gene TRBV2; D is perhaps TRBD1 (6 bases). With 6 bases removed from V and 12 bases from J, the gap between germline ends came to 27 bases. CDR3 size: 16 residues. The germline gives CDR1 SNHLY, CDR2 FYNNEI. The CDR3 sequence is CASSEPTYEVGRGQFF. The CDR3 nucleotides read TGTGCCAGCAGCGAACCTACCTACGAGGTGGGCAGGGGGCAGTTCTTC.